These 28 T cell receptor beta chains originate from one sample sequenced in a study of human T cells and chemical hapten exposure. Time point indicated: patch test 1, 2 weeks after DPC sensitization. Described treatment: therapeutic diphenylcyclopropenone sensitization with weekly scalp DPC. TCRdb used MiXCR to reprocess the RACE reads, holding one entry per CDR3 protein. The repertoire includes about 69,000 distinct CDR3 sequences, 32% of them detected once, and 8.9% sits in the top ten. The input for sequencing was whole blood, taken in connection with sensitization to the hapten diphenylcyclopropenone (DPC). The receptors were gathered from a man aged 40-49 years with alopecia areata. Some clones in this sample may be carry-over from other donors' samples.

V gene TRBV28 combines with J gene TRBJ2-5, with TRBD2 identical over 12 bases. The CDR3 has 15 amino acids. V lost 6 bases and J lost 7; bases outside the gene matches: 9. Germline-derived CDR1 and CDR2 are MDHEN and SYDVKM. CDR3 DNA: TGTGCCAGCAGACCGGCCCTAGCGGGAGGGGGGACCCAGTACTTC. As protein: CASRPALAGGGTQYF.

The chain joins TRBV6-2 or TRBV6-3 to TRBJ2-2; a weak D match, TRBD2 (5 bases). The V gene's germline CDR1 is MNHEY and CDR2 SVGEGT. V was shortened by 5 bases and J by 2 bases, with 15 bases between the two germline ends. The CDR3 spans 16 residues. This CDR3 is CASSPTRRLNTGELFF. The CDR3, as DNA: TGTGCCAGCAGTCCCACGAGGAGGCTAAACACCGGGGAGCTGTTTTTT.

The chain combines TRBV4-1 with TRBJ2-6; 9 bases agree with TRBD1. After removal of 10 bases from V and 0 bases from J, the junction contained 7 bases not matched to a gene. There are 16 residues in the CDR3. Germline V CDR1 and CDR2: MGHRA, YSYEKL. CDR3 in DNA: TGCGCCATCTCTGGACAGGGGATCTCTGGGGCCAACGTCCTGACTTTC. Its protein is CAISGQGISGANVLTF.

The chain links TRBV7-9 to TRBJ1-5, with D possibly being TRBD1 (5 bases). Germline CDR1 SEHNR, CDR2 FQNEAQ (reference sequence). Between the trimmed V and J ends, which lost 1 base and 2 bases, there was a span of 21 bases. The length of the CDR3 is 19 residues. CDR3 nucleotide sequence: TGTGCCAGCAGCTTAGTTGGATCGCCGGGGCACACGGGCAATCAGCCCCAGCATTTT. This encodes CASSLVGSPGHTGNQPQHF.

The chain combines TRBV2 with TRBJ2-3; the D gene is possibly TRBD2 (5 bases). CDR1 SNHLY and CDR2 FYNNEI come from the germline V gene. The CDR3 length is 14 residues. V lost 3 bases, J lost 4 bases, and 11 bases lay in between. The CDR3: CASSEWENADTQYF. In nucleotides, the CDR3 is TGTGCCAGCAGTGAGTGGGAGAACGCAGATACGCAGTATTTT.

The chain recombines TRBV6-2 or TRBV6-3 with TRBJ2-1; TRBD1 or TRBD2 may be the D gene (5 bases each). Germline V gene data show CDR1 as MNHEY and CDR2 as SVGEGT. Trimming removed 5 bases at V and 7 bases at J, with 12 bases between. The CDR3 spans 13 residues. In nucleotides, the CDR3 is TGTGCCAGCAGTCGGGACCTGCATAATGAGCAGTTCTTC. Translation: CASSRDLHNEQFF.

The chain uses TRBV7-2 and TRBJ1-6; 9 nucleotides match TRBD1. The CDR3 consists of 16 residues. Germline CDR1 reads SGHTA; CDR2 reads FQGNSA. V shed 2 bases and J 10 bases; nucleotides not matched to a gene: 9. Written as DNA, the CDR3 is TGTGCCAGCAGCTTAACACAGGGGGCGGGAGGCTCACCCCTCCACTTT. It encodes CASSLTQGAGGSPLHF.

This rearrangement joins TRBV12-3 or TRBV12-4 to TRBJ2-3, with TRBD1 matching over 12 bases. This CDR3 contains 16 residues. V shed 6 bases and J 4 bases; nucleotides not matched to a gene: 8. The CDR3 DNA reads as TGTGCCAGCAGACGGGGACAGGGGGCCAGGGCAGATACGCAGTATTTT. Translating gives CASRRGQGARADTQYF.

This sequence joins TRBV6-6 and TRBJ2-3, with D uncertain. Between the trimmed V and J ends, which lost 6 bases and 3 bases, there was a span of 22 bases. CDR3 length equals 17 residues. Germline V lookup: CDR1 MNHNY, CDR2 SVGAGI (reference sequence). The CDR3 sequence is CASSSPRPARITDTQYF. CDR3 nucleotides: TGTGCCAGCAGCTCCCCCCGACCAGCCCGGATTACAGATACGCAGTATTTT.

This clonotype was seen a few times. The chain employs TRBV20-1 and TRBJ2-7, with D possibly matching TRBD2 (5 bases). Germline V gene data show CDR1 as DFQATT and CDR2 as SNEGSKA (reference sequence). Trimming stripped 7 bases from V and 6 bases from J, with 16 bases between. CDR3 length equals 12 residues. CDR3 in amino acids: CSVYEGSGEQYF. The CDR3 DNA is TGCAGTGTCTATGAGGGATCCGGCGAGCAGTACTTC.

This chain connects TRBV3-1 to TRBJ2-7; D not resolved. The CDR3 has 14 amino acids. Germline V gene lookup returns CDR1 LGHDT and CDR2 YNNKEL (reference sequence). V dropped 4 bases and J dropped 2 bases, with 12 bases sitting between them. This CDR3 reads CASSPQTLPYEQYF. CDR3 coding DNA: TGTGCCAGCAGCCCCCAAACTCTCCCCTACGAGCAGTACTTC.

The CDR3 reads CASSSLRGGPNEKLFF. The CDR3 nucleotides read TGTGCCAGCAGCTCCTTGCGGGGAGGGCCTAATGAAAAACTGTTTTTT. The chain combines TRBV11-2 with TRBJ1-4; D not certain. Germline-derived CDR1 and CDR2 are SGHAT and FQNNGV. Trimming cost V 4 bases and J 3 bases, with 15 bases left between them. This CDR3 region has 16 residues.

This clonotype was observed a handful of times. The V call is TRBV7-9, the J call TRBJ2-2; D ambiguous. The CDR3 spans 13 residues. Trimming took off 5 bases at V and 4 bases at J, with 8 bases between the two ends. Per germline, CDR1 SEHNR and CDR2 FQNEAQ (reference sequence). CDR3 sequence (DNA): TGTGCCAGCAGCCGCCCGGGCACCGGGGAGCTGTTTTTT. It specifies CASSRPGTGELFF.

In its sample, this clonotype was seen a few times. The rearrangement joins TRBV7-8 to TRBJ2-7; 10 bases line up with TRBD2. Germline CDR1 reads SGHVS; CDR2 reads FQNEAQ. This CDR3 has 16 amino acids. Germline trimming cut 2 bases from V and 2 bases from J; bases unmatched to any gene: 6. Written as DNA, the CDR3 is TGTGCCAGCAGCTTAATCGGTAGCGGGAGGCCCTACGAGCAGTACTTC. It encodes CASSLIGSGRPYEQYF.

The chain uses TRBV28 and TRBJ2-6; 8 bases agree with TRBD1. This CDR3 region has 15 residues. The ends lost 6 bases at V and 2 bases at J; junction bases unmatched: 3. Germline V lookup: CDR1 MDHEN, CDR2 SYDVKM. The chain's CDR3 is CASRPQGAGANVLTF. CDR3 DNA sequence: TGTGCCAGCAGACCACAGGGGGCTGGGGCCAACGTCCTGACTTTC.

This chain links TRBV28 with TRBJ2-1; TRBD1 agrees at 7 bases. The CDR3 has 14 amino acids. Germline CDR1 and CDR2: MDHEN and SYDVKM. The junction had 7 bases not matched to a gene; V was cut back by 9 bases and J by 2 bases. CDR3 loop: CASLTGRPYNEQFF. CDR3 sequence (DNA): TGTGCCAGTCTGACAGGGAGACCCTACAATGAGCAGTTCTTC.

This chain connects TRBV5-6 to TRBJ2-3, with TRBD1 identical over 10 bases. V was clipped by 3 bases and J by 5 bases; unmatched bases: 6. The CDR3 totals 15 residues. Germline values: CDR1 SGHDT, CDR2 YYEEEE. The CDR3 DNA is TGTGCCAGCAGCTCCGGGGACAGGGGTAAAGATACGCAGTATTTT. Its protein is CASSSGDRGKDTQYF.

The chain has TRBV30 and TRBJ2-5; TRBD1 matches at 8 bases. The CDR3 totals 14 residues. V was clipped by 0 bases and J by 5 bases; unmatched bases: 5. CDR1 and CDR2 from the germline V gene are GTSNPN and SVGIG (reference sequence). CDR3 protein: CAWSVTGGRETQYF. Written as DNA, the CDR3 is TGTGCCTGGAGTGTAACAGGGGGTCGCGAGACCCAGTACTTC.

This chain uses TRBV12-3 or TRBV12-4 with TRBJ2-1; either TRBD1 or TRBD2 may supply D (5 bases each). V was clipped by 4 bases and J by 9 bases, with 19 bases between them. This CDR3 comprises 15 residues. CDR3: CASSSVANLGGEQFF. In nucleotides, the CDR3 is TGTGCCAGCAGTTCAGTAGCGAATCTTGGGGGTGAGCAGTTCTTC.

The CDR3 sequence: CAWSVHGNQPQHF. The CDR3 coding sequence is TGTGCCTGGAGTGTACATGGGAATCAGCCCCAGCATTTT. The chain is built from TRBV30 and TRBJ1-5; D not resolved. V was trimmed by 0 bases and J by 4 bases, leaving 7 bases between them. Per the germline V gene, CDR1 is GTSNPN and CDR2 is SVGIG (reference sequence). This CDR3 contains 13 residues.

This clonotype was observed a handful of times. The chain recombines TRBV14 with TRBJ2-3; 8 nucleotides match TRBD2. The J segment lost 4 bases and the V segment lost 5 bases, leaving 5 bases of the junction unmatched. The CDR3 contains 14 residues. CDR1 and CDR2 from the germline V gene are SGHDN and FVKESK. CDR3 DNA sequence: TGTGCCAGCAGCATAAGCGGGAGTTCAGATACGCAGTATTTT. It codes for CASSISGSSDTQYF.

The CDR3 reads CASNHAGYEQYF. The CDR3 bases are TGTGCCAGCAACCACGCCGGGTACGAGCAGTACTTC. The chain combines TRBV5-5 with TRBJ2-7; no clear D gene. The CDR3 length is 12 residues. Germline-derived CDR1 and CDR2 are SGHKS and YYEKEE (reference sequence). V lost 6 bases and J lost 4, with 11 bases in between. Combining the CDR3 with reference TRBV5-5 and TRBJ2-7 gives the whole variable domain DAGVTQSPTHLIKTRGQQVTLRCSPISGHKSVSWYQQVLGQGPQFIFQYYEKEERGRGNFPDRFSARQFPNYSSELNVNALLLGDSALYLCASNHAGYEQYFGPGTRLTVT.

The chain carries TRBV28 and TRBJ2-1; the match to TRBD2 covers 15 bases. The CDR3 is made up of 15 amino acids. V was pared by 4 bases and J by 8 bases, with 3 bases of the junction left unmatched. Germline V gene lookup returns CDR1 MDHEN and CDR2 SYDVKM. The CDR3 DNA reads TGTGCCAGCAGTTGGACTAGCGGGAGGGCCGATGAGCAGTTCTTC. This encodes CASSWTSGRADEQFF.

The sample holds a few counts of this clonotype. V gene TRBV7-2 combines with J gene TRBJ1-4, with D hard to call. The CDR3 runs to 12 residues. Trimming shortened V by 5 bases and J by 4 bases, and 5 bases separated the two germline ends. CDR1 and CDR2 (germline): SGHTA, FQGNSA. CDR3 sequence: CASSPNNEKLFF. Here the CDR3 DNA reads TGTGCCAGCAGCCCGAATAATGAAAAACTGTTTTTT. Supplemented by reference TRBV7-2 and TRBJ1-4, the full variable domain reads GAGVSQSPSNKVTEKGKDVELRCDPISGHTALYWYRQSLGQGLEFLIYFQGNSAPDKSGLPSDRFSAERTGGSVSTLTIQRTQQEDSAVYLCASSPNNEKLFFGSGTQLSVL.

The V call is TRBV27, the J call TRBJ2-3; tentative D call: TRBD1 (6 bases). Germline-derived CDR1 and CDR2 are MNHEY and SMNVEV (reference sequence). The CDR3 consists of 13 residues. V gave up 5 bases and J gave up 2 bases, with 8 bases separating them. CDR3 coding DNA: TGTGCCAGCAGTGGACAGAACACAGATACGCAGTATTTT. Residues: CASSGQNTDTQYF.

The chain's CDR3 is CASSTRIPSRDTDTQYF. The CDR3, as DNA: TGTGCCAGCAGTACCCGAATTCCGTCCCGAGACACAGATACGCAGTATTTT. The chain carries TRBV28 and TRBJ2-3; D is undetermined. The CDR3 is 17 amino acids. V lost 5 bases to trimming and J lost 2 bases, with 20 bases between them. The germline V gene encodes CDR1 MDHEN and CDR2 SYDVKM.

The genes are TRBV5-1 and TRBJ2-7; D is perhaps TRBD2 (6 bases). Germline lookup yields CDR1 SGHRS and CDR2 YFSETQ. This CDR3 has 13 residues. Trimming removed 3 bases at V and 1 base at J, with 8 bases between. The chain's CDR3 is CASSWGDSYEQYF. As DNA, the CDR3 is TGCGCCAGCAGCTGGGGGGATTCCTACGAGCAGTACTTC.

This clonotype was seen a handful of times. The chain is built from TRBV6-6 and TRBJ2-3; tentatively, D is TRBD1 or TRBD2 (5 bases each). Per the germline V gene, CDR1 is MNHNY and CDR2 is SVGAGI (reference sequence). CDR3 length: 13 residues. Trimming pared 7 bases from V and 6 bases from J, leaving 14 bases between. The CDR3 reads CASNWDPPDTQYF. The CDR3, as DNA: TGTGCCAGCAACTGGGACCCACCCGATACGCAGTATTTT.